The TCR beta chain described here comes from a study of cytomegalovirus exposure and HLA in healthy donors. The CDR3 runs to 17 residues. Looked up from germline, CDR1 is SGHRS and CDR2 is YFSETQ. The J segment lost 2 bases and the V segment lost 4 bases, leaving 11 bases of the junction unmatched. Study-wide findings and caveats: In vitro data verified a few CMV-associated chains as specific for CMV antigens. The TCR clusters that emerged in the first cohort tended, a later analysis found, to co-occur in the approximately 130 validation repertoires.

Concerning this clone: Its antigen is undetermined.

Assay: immunoSEQ multiplex PCR; the TCRdb copy retains only in-frame clones and omits some. The data show fewer than 250,000 clones, around 90% seen once. The sample was PBMCs. The sequence was obtained from a woman aged 18-29 years in good health and CMV-seropositive. V and J are TRBV5-1 and TRBJ2-1; TRBD1 aligns across 8 bases. The CDR3 reads CASSTVDRGNTYNEQFF. The DNA of the CDR3 is TGCGCCAGCAGCACGGTCGACAGGGGCAACACCTACAATGAGCAGTTCTTC.